The 9 T cell receptor beta chains below were found in one sample sequenced in a study of OX40 agonist ivuxolimab in advanced cancers. Repertoires were generated with immunoSEQ multiplex PCR, while TCRdb's copy carries only in-frame clones and drops some. Of fewer than 85,000 clones in the sample, 82% were seen once. Specimen: CD4+ or CD8+ T cells sorted from blood, collected in a trial of the OX40 agonist ivuxolimab. These receptors were obtained from an adult with an advanced solid tumor such as melanoma, head and neck, liver or kidney cancer.

The chain uses TRBV6-6 and TRBJ1-6; 8 bases align to TRBD1. V was clipped by 5 bases and J by 7 bases; unmatched bases: 7. The CDR3 contains 15 residues. Germline CDR1 is MNHNY and CDR2 is SVGAGI (reference sequence). The CDR3 region is CASSRNRGENSPLHF. CDR3 bases: TGTGCCAGCAGTCGTAACAGGGGGGAGAATTCACCCCTCCACTTT.

This clone was counted a few times. The chain joins TRBV27 to TRBJ1-5, with D unresolved. The V end was cut by 3 bases, the J end by 9 bases, with 9 bases between. There are 12 residues in the CDR3. Germline values: CDR1 MNHEY, CDR2 SMNVEV (reference sequence). The chain's CDR3 is CASSLGSGPQHF. Here the CDR3 DNA reads TGTGCCAGCAGTTTGGGCTCGGGGCCCCAGCATTTT.

The chain joins TRBV30 to TRBJ2-3; D is ambiguous. CDR3 size: 12 residues. V lost 0 bases and J lost 5, with 6 bases in between. CDR1 is GTSNPN and CDR2 is SVGIG in the germline V gene (reference sequence). The CDR3 here is CAWSVLLDTQYF. The CDR3 region has the DNA TGTGCCTGGAGTGTACTTTTAGATACGCAGTATTTT.

CDR3 in amino acids: CASRMRTQGEQYF. CDR3 DNA: TGTGCCAGCAGGATGCGGACACAGGGCGAGCAGTACTTC. This rearrangement joins TRBV27 to TRBJ2-5; TRBD1 is a possible D gene (6 bases). The last part of the DNA fits TRBJ2-7 better; the J call may be wrong. This CDR3 region has 13 residues. Germline V gene sequence: CDR1 MNHEY, CDR2 SMNVEV (reference sequence).

The V and J genes are TRBV10-3 and TRBJ1-6, with D unresolved. V lost 3 bases and J 10 bases, leaving 10 bases between the germline ends. The CDR3 is made up of 13 amino acids. The V gene's germline CDR1 is ENHRY and CDR2 SYGVKD. CDR3 in amino acids: CAISDPTISPLHF. The CDR3 DNA reads TGTGCCATCAGTGACCCTACAATATCACCCCTCCACTTT.

The chain uses TRBV6-6 and TRBJ1-5; unclear D gene. Per the germline V gene, CDR1 is MNHNY and CDR2 is SVGAGI (reference sequence). This CDR3 is 13 amino acids long. Trimming pared 4 bases from V and 4 bases from J, leaving 8 bases between. CDR3 protein: CASSSTVNQPQHF. The CDR3 DNA reads as TGTGCCAGCAGTTCAACAGTGAATCAGCCCCAGCATTTT.

This chain connects TRBV7-8 to TRBJ1-2; possible D gene TRBD1, 6 bases. The CDR3 has 12 residues. Germline CDR1 SGHVS, CDR2 FQNEAQ. Trimming removed 5 bases at V and 6 bases at J, with 10 bases between. The DNA for the CDR3 is TGTGCCAGCAGCCCATGGACAGATGGCTACACCTTC. Its translation is CASSPWTDGYTF.

This chain connects TRBV7-9 to TRBJ1-2; TRBD1 might be the D (6 bases). Germline-derived CDR1 and CDR2 are SEHNR and FQNEAQ (reference sequence). Trimming shortened V by 5 bases and J by 7 bases, and 11 bases separated the two germline ends. The CDR3 is made up of 12 amino acids. As DNA, the CDR3 is TGTGCCAGCAGCCGACAGGCCAGTGGCTACACCTTC. This sequence encodes CASSRQASGYTF.

This sequence joins TRBV2 and TRBJ1-2, with no clear D. Trimming took off 6 bases at V and 8 bases at J, with 16 bases between the two ends. Germline-derived CDR1 and CDR2 are SNHLY and FYNNEI. The CDR3 has 13 residues. The CDR3 protein is CASSEGTGSGYTF. The CDR3 region has the DNA TGTGCCAGCAGCGAGGGAACGGGGAGCGGCTACACCTTC. The full variable domain, its missing parts supplied by reference TRBV2 and TRBJ1-2, is EPEVTQTPSHQVTQMGQEVILRCVPISNHLYFYWYRQILGQKVEFLVSFYNNEISEKSEIFDDQFSVERPDGSNFTLKIRSTKLEDSAMYFCASSEGTGSGYTFGSGTRLTVV.